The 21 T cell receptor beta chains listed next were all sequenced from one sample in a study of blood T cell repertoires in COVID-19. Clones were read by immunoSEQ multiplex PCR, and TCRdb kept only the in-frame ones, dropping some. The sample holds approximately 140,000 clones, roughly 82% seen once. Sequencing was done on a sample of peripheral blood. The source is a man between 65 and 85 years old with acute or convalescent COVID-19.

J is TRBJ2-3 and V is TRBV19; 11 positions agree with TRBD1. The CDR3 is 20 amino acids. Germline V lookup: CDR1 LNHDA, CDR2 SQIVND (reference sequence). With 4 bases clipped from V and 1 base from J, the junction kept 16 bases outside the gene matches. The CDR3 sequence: CASSNQGAGQGVTGTDTQYF. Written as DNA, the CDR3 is TGTGCCAGTAGTAACCAAGGGGCGGGACAGGGGGTAACCGGCACAGATACGCAGTATTTT.

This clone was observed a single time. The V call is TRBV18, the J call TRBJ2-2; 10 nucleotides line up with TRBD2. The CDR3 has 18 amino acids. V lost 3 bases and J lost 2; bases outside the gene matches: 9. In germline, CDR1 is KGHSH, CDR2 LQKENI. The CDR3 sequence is CASSPRLAGALNTGELFF. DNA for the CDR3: TGTGCCAGCTCACCGAGGCTAGCGGGGGCCCTAAACACCGGGGAGCTGTTTTTT.

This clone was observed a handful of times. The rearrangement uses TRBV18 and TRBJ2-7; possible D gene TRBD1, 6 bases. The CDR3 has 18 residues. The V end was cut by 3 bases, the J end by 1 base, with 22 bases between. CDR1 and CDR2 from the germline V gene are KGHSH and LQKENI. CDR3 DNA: TGTGCCAGCTCACCTCCAATACAAGACAGGAGTAAATCCTACGAGCAGTACTTC. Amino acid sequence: CASSPPIQDRSKSYEQYF.

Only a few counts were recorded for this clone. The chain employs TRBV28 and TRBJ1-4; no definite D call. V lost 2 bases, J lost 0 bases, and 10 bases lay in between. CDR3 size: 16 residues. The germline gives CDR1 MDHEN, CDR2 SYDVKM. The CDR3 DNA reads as TGTGCCAGCAGTTTAGGAGCGGCCCCAACTAATGAAAAACTGTTTTTT. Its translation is CASSLGAAPTNEKLFF.

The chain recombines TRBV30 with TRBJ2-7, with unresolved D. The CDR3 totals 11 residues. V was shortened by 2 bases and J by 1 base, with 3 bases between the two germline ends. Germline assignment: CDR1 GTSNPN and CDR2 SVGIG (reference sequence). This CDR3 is CAWSSSYEQYF. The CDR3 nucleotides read TGTGCCTGGAGTTCTTCCTACGAGCAGTACTTC.

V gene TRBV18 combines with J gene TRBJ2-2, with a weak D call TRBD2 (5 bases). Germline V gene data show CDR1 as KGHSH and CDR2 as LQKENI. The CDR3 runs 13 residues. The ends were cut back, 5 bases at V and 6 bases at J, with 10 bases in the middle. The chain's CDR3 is CASSTTGSGELFF. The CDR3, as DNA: TGTGCCAGCTCAACCACGGGGTCCGGGGAGCTGTTTTTT.

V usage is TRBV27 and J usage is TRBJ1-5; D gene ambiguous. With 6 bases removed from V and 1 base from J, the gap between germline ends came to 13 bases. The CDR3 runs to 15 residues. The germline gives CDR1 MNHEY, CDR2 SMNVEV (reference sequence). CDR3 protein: CASRSLTLSNQPQHF. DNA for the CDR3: TGTGCCAGCAGATCCCTGACTCTGAGCAATCAGCCCCAGCATTTT.

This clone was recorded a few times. Here the CDR3 reads CASSPGDGQVNEKLFF. The CDR3 DNA sequence: TGTGCCAGCAGCCCGGGGGATGGACAGGTTAATGAAAAACTGTTTTTT. The J gene is TRBJ1-4, the V gene TRBV3-1 (or the pseudogene TRBV3-2); 7 bases fit TRBD1. Germline CDR1 reads LGHDT; CDR2 reads YNNKEL (reference sequence). V lost 4 bases, J lost 4 bases, and 9 bases stayed unmatched. The CDR3 is 16 amino acids.

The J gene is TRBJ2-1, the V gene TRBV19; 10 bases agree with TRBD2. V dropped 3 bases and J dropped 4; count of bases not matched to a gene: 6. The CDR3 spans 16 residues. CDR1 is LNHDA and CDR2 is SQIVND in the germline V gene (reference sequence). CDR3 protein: CASSMDLAGDYNEQFF. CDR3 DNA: TGTGCCAGTAGTATGGATCTAGCGGGGGATTACAATGAGCAGTTCTTC.

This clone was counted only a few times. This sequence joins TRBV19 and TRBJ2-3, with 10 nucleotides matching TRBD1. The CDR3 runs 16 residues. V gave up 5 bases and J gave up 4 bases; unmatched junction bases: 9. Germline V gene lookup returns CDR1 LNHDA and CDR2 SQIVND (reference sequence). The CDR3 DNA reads TGTGCCAGTAGTCCTGACCGGGACAGGGGATCAGATACGCAGTATTTT. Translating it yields CASSPDRDRGSDTQYF.

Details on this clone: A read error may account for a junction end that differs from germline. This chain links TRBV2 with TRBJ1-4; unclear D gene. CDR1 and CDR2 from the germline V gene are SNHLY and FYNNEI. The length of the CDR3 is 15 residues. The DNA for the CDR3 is TGTGCCACTAGCGGAGGGCTGGGAACTTATGAAAAACTGTTTTTT. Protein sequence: CATSGGLGTYEKLFF.

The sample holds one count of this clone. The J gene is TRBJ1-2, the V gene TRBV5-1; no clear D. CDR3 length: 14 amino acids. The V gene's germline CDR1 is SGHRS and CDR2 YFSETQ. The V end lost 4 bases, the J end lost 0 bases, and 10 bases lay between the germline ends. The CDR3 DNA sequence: TGCGCCAGCAGCGCAGGAAATGCTAACTATGGCTACACCTTC. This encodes CASSAGNANYGYTF.

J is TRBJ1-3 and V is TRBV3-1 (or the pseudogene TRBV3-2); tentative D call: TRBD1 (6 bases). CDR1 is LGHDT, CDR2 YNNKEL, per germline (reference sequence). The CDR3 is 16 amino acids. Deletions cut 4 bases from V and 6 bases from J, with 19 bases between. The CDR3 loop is CASSPHGGGAENTIYF. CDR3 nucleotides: TGTGCCAGCAGCCCCCATGGGGGGGGCGCGGAAAACACCATATATTTT.

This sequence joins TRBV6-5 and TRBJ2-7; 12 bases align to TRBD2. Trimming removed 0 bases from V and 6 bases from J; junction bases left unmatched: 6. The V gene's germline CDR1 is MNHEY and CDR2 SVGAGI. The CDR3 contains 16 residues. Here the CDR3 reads CASSYSRLAGAVEQYF. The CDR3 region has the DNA TGTGCCAGCAGTTACTCTCGACTAGCGGGGGCCGTCGAGCAGTACTTC.

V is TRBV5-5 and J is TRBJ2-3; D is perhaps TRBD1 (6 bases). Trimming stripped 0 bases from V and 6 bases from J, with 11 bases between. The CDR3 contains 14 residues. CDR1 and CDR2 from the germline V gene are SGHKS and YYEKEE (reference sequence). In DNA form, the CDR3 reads TGTGCCAGCAGCTTGGCCTGGGGGCGTGATACGCAGTATTTT. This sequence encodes CASSLAWGRDTQYF.

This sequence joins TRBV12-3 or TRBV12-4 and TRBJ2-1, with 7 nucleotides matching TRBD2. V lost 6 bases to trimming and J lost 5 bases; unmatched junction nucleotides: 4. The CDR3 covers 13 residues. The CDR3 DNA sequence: TGTGCCAGCAGGCTCGGGGGGAACAATGAGCAGTTCTTC. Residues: CASRLGGNNEQFF.

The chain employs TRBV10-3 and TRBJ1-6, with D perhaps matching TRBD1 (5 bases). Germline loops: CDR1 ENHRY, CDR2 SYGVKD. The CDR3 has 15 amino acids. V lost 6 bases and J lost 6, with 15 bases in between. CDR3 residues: CAIRPGREINSPLHF. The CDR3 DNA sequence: TGTGCCATCAGGCCGGGACGGGAGATTAATTCACCCCTCCACTTT.

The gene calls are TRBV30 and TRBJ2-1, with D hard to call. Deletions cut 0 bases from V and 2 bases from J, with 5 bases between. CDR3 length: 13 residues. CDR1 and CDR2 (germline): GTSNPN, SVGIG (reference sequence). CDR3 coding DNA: TGTGCCTGGAGTGTACTGACCTACAATGAGCAGTTCTTC. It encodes CAWSVLTYNEQFF.

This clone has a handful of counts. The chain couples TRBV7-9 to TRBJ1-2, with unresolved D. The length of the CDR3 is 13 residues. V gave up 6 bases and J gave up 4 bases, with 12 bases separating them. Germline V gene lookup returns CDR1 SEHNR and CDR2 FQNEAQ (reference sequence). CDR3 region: CASSPQRVYGYTF. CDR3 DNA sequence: TGTGCCAGCAGTCCACAGAGAGTCTATGGCTACACCTTC. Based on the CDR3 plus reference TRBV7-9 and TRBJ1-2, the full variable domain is DTGVSQNPRHKITKRGQNVTFRCDPISEHNRLYWYRQTLGQGPEFLTYFQNEAQLEKSRLLSDRFSAERPKGSFSTLEIQRTEQGDSAMYLCASSPQRVYGYTFGSGTRLTVV.

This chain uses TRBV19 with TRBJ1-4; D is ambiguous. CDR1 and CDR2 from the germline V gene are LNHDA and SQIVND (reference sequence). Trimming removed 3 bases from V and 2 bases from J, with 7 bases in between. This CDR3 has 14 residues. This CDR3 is CASSILRTNEKLFF. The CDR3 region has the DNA TGTGCCAGTAGTATCCTCAGGACTAATGAAAAACTGTTTTTT.

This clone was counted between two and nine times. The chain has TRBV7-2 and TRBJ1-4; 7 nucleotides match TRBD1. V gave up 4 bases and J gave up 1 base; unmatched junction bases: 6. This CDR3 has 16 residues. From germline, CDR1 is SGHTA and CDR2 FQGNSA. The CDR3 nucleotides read TGTGCCAGCAGCTCGGGGCAGGGGGTAACTAATGAAAAACTGTTTTTT. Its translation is CASSSGQGVTNEKLFF.